The 19 T cell receptor beta chains in this list originate from one sample, sequenced in a study of shared T cell receptors in the human thymus. Produced via immunoSEQ multiplex PCR; TCRdb's table is partial and in-frame only. Here the sample spans 700,000 to 750,000 clones, approximately 85% being singletons. Another study also made use of these data, one on human thymus T cells.

The sequenced sample consisted of thymocytes. The receptor set was obtained from a girl under two years old with a congenital heart defect.

This clone showed up just a few times. The rearrangement uses TRBV2 and TRBJ1-1; no clear D. V lost 10 bases, J lost 5 bases, and 17 bases lay in between. The CDR3 extends over 13 amino acids. CDR1 SNHLY and CDR2 FYNNEI come from the germline V gene. The DNA for the CDR3 is TGTGCCACCCAGAGAAGGTTGGAGACTGAAGCTTTCTTT. As protein: CATQRRLETEAFF.

CDR3 protein: CASSLGADGYTF. In DNA, the CDR3 is TGTGCCAGCAGCTTGGGAGCGGACGGCTACACCTTC. The gene calls are TRBV5-6 and TRBJ1-2, with D uncertain. Germline V gene lookup returns CDR1 SGHDT and CDR2 YYEEEE. The length of the CDR3 is 12 residues. The V end was cut by 0 bases, the J end by 8 bases, with 8 bases between. The full variable domain, rest sourced from reference TRBV5-6 and TRBJ1-2, is DAGVTQSPTHLIKTRGQQVTLRCSPKSGHDTVSWYQQALGQGPQFIFQYYEEEERQRGNFPDRFSGHQFPNYSSELNVNALLLGDSALYLCASSLGADGYTFGSGTRLTVV.

The V call is TRBV7-6, the J call TRBJ2-5; the match to TRBD2 covers 10 bases. This CDR3 spans 16 amino acids. With 2 bases clipped from V and 1 base from J, the junction kept 4 bases outside the gene matches. Per germline, CDR1 SGHVS and CDR2 FNYEAQ. CDR3 sequence (DNA): TGTGCCAGCAGCTTACAGTCTAGCGGGGGCCAAGAGACCCAGTACTTC. Translation gives CASSLQSSGGQETQYF.

The CDR3 spells CATQPGQGNPSSYNEQFF. The CDR3 coding sequence is TGTGCCACCCAACCGGGACAGGGGAACCCGAGCTCCTACAATGAGCAGTTCTTC. The chain uses TRBV28 and TRBJ2-1, with 10 bases aligning to TRBD1. Per germline, CDR1 MDHEN and CDR2 SYDVKM. V dropped 10 bases and J dropped 0; count of bases not matched to a gene: 15. CDR3 length equals 18 residues.

The CDR3 DNA follows: TGTGCCAGCAGCCAAGAGGACAGGAACACTGAAGCTTTCTTT. Amino acid sequence: CASSQEDRNTEAFF. This chain joins TRBV14 and TRBJ1-1, with a weak D call TRBD1 (6 bases). CDR3 length: 14 amino acids. Germline-derived CDR1 and CDR2 are SGHDN and FVKESK. The V end was cut by 0 bases, the J end by 1 base, with 6 bases between.

The gene calls are TRBV20-1 and TRBJ1-1; D is ambiguous. The CDR3 sequence is 10 residues long. Germline CDR1 DFQATT, CDR2 SNEGSKA (reference sequence). Trimming pared 3 bases from V and 8 bases from J, leaving 7 bases between. CDR3 region: CSAREGEAFF. The CDR3 DNA follows: TGCAGTGCTAGGGAGGGAGAAGCTTTCTTT.

This clone was found once. This rearrangement joins TRBV19 to TRBJ1-1; D is possibly TRBD1 (5 bases). Between the trimmed V and J ends, which lost 5 bases and 4 bases, there was a span of 17 bases. The germline gives CDR1 LNHDA, CDR2 SQIVND (reference sequence). This CDR3 has 15 residues. The CDR3 loop is CASSVGPGVTTEAFF. CDR3 in DNA: TGTGCCAGTAGTGTTGGACCGGGGGTGACCACTGAAGCTTTCTTT.

The rearrangement uses TRBV10-3 and TRBJ1-1; possibly TRBD1 for D (5 bases). Germline V gives CDR1 ENHRY, CDR2 SYGVKD. Trimming removed 8 bases at V and 4 bases at J, with 11 bases between. The CDR3 runs 12 residues. CDR3 nucleotides: TGTGCCATCCAGGGCGGGACCACTGAAGCTTTCTTT. Translated: CAIQGGTTEAFF.

The chain uses TRBV6-4 and TRBJ1-5; D not certain. V lost 2 bases, J lost 0 bases, and 5 bases lay in between. CDR3 size: 14 residues. Germline V gene lookup returns CDR1 MRHNA and CDR2 SNTAGT. The CDR3 nucleotides read TGTGCCAGCAGTGACAACTATAGCAATCAGCCCCAGCATTTT. This encodes CASSDNYSNQPQHF.

DNA of the CDR3: TGTGCCAGCAGAACGAGGACAGGGAAATATGGCTACACCTTC. As protein: CASRTRTGKYGYTF. The chain combines TRBV6-5 with TRBJ1-2; 8 bases match TRBD1. The CDR3 is made up of 14 amino acids. Germline CDR1 reads MNHEY; CDR2 reads SVGAGI. With V trimmed by 6 bases and J by 5 bases, 8 bases remained unmatched.

In its sample, this clone was seen a few times. V usage is TRBV4-1 and J usage is TRBJ2-1, with 10 nucleotides matching TRBD2. The germline gives CDR1 MGHRA, CDR2 YSYEKL. Losses at the gene ends were 6 bases for V and 4 bases for J; bases not matched to a gene: 6. This CDR3 contains 15 residues. The CDR3 is CASSLAGVYYNEQFF. The CDR3 region has the DNA TGCGCCAGCAGTCTAGCGGGGGTATATTACAATGAGCAGTTCTTC.

In regard to this clone: The CDR3 end shows no conserved phenylalanine or tryptophan, and so a read error is likely. This chain joins TRBV18 and TRBJ2-7, with D unclear. The CDR3 loop spans 14 amino acids. Germline loops: CDR1 KGHSH, CDR2 LQKENI. Trimming shortened V by 6 bases and J by 5 bases, and 17 bases separated the two germline ends. In DNA form, the CDR3 reads TGTGCCAGCTCGAGCAGTCGATCGGGTGACGAGCAGTACCTC. It translates to CASSSSRSGDEQYL.

The rearrangement joins TRBV12-5 to TRBJ2-1; 13 bases are a match to TRBD2. The CDR3 consists of 17 residues. With 3 bases clipped from V and 6 bases from J, the junction kept 8 bases outside the gene matches. The germline V gene encodes CDR1 LGHNT and CDR2 FRNRAP. This CDR3 reads CASGFPTSGGATNEQFF. DNA of the CDR3: TGTGCTAGTGGTTTCCCCACTAGCGGGGGGGCCACCAATGAGCAGTTCTTC.

This clone was observed a single time. This chain joins TRBV9 and TRBJ2-3, with D maybe TRBD1 (5 bases). Trimming stripped 1 base from V and 6 bases from J, with 9 bases between. Germline values: CDR1 SGDLS, CDR2 YYNGEE. The CDR3 covers 13 residues. CDR3 in amino acids: CASSVIRADTQYF. DNA for the CDR3: TGTGCCAGCAGCGTAATCAGGGCGGATACGCAGTATTTT.

In this sample, this clone turned up once. The chain is built from TRBV6-5 and TRBJ2-2; D is possibly TRBD1 (7 bases). The CDR3 totals 15 residues. V was shortened by 7 bases and J by 6 bases, with 18 bases between the two germline ends. CDR1 is MNHEY and CDR2 is SVGAGI in the germline V gene. CDR3 sequence reads: CASKGGAGGPGELFF. The CDR3, as DNA: TGTGCCAGCAAAGGAGGGGCAGGGGGTCCCGGGGAGCTGTTTTTT.

This clone has a handful of counts. The V and J genes are TRBV2 and TRBJ1-1; TRBD1 agrees at 7 bases. Germline CDR1 and CDR2: SNHLY and FYNNEI. The trim removed 0 bases at V and 0 bases at J, leaving 10 bases unmatched. The CDR3 extends over 18 amino acids. The DNA for the CDR3 is TGTGCCAGCAGTGAAGCAAAGCGACAGGGAGGAGTGAACACTGAAGCTTTCTTT. This gives the protein CASSEAKRQGGVNTEAFF.

This chain links TRBV19 with TRBJ1-1, with TRBD1 matching 7 bases. The length of the CDR3 is 14 residues. The V segment lost 3 bases and the J segment 1 base; nucleotides outside the gene matches: 2. Per germline, CDR1 LNHDA and CDR2 SQIVND (reference sequence). CDR3 in amino acids: CASSMGDRNTEAFF. The CDR3 DNA sequence: TGTGCCAGTAGTATGGGGGACAGGAACACTGAAGCTTTCTTT.

This rearrangement joins TRBV28 to TRBJ2-7; 9 nucleotides match TRBD1. Trimming took 5 bases from V and 7 from J; bases not matched to a gene: 9. Germline V gene data show CDR1 as MDHEN and CDR2 as SYDVKM. This CDR3 region has 14 residues. CDR3: CASSRDRAGGEQYF. In nucleotides, the CDR3 is TGTGCCAGCAGTCGGGACAGGGCTGGTGGGGAGCAGTACTTC.

The J gene is TRBJ1-2, the V gene TRBV4-3; D not certain. Trimming took off 0 bases at V and 6 bases at J, with 17 bases between the two ends. Looked up from germline, CDR1 is LGHNA and CDR2 is YSLEER. The CDR3 sequence is 16 residues long. The CDR3 loop is CASSQDIGHPEDGYTF. DNA of the CDR3: TGCGCCAGCAGCCAAGATATAGGCCATCCGGAGGATGGCTACACCTTC.